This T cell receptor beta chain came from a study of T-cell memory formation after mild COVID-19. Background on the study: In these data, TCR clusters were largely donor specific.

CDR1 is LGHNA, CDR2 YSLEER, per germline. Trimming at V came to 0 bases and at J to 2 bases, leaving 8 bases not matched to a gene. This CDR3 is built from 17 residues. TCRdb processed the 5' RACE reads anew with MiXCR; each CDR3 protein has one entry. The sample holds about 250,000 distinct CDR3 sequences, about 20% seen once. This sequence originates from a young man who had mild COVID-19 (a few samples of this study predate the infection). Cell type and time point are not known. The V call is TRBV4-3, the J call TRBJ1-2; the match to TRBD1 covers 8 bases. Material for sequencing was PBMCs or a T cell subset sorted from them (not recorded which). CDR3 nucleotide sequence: TGCGCCAGCAGCCAAGAAACGTTGGCAGGGGGCAACTATGGCTACACCTTC. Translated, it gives CASSQETLAGGNYGYTF.